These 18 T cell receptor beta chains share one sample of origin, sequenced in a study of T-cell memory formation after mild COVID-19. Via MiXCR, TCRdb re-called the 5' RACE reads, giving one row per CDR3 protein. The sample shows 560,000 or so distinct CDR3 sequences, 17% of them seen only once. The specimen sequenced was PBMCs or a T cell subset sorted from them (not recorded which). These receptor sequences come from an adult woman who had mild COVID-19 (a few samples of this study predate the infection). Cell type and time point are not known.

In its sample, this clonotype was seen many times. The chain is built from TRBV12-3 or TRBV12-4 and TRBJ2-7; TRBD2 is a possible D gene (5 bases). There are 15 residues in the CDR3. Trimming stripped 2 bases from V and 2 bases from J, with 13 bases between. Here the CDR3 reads CASSLSGGGTYEQYF. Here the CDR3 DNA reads TGTGCCAGCAGTTTAAGCGGAGGAGGTACCTACGAGCAGTACTTC.

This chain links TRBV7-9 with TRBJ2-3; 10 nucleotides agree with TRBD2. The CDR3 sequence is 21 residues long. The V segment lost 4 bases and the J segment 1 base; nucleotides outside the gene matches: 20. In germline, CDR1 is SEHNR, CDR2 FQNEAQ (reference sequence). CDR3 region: CASSSHGIAGGHPRGTDTQYF. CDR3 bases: TGTGCCAGCAGCTCCCACGGCATAGCGGGGGGCCACCCCCGGGGCACAGATACGCAGTATTTT.

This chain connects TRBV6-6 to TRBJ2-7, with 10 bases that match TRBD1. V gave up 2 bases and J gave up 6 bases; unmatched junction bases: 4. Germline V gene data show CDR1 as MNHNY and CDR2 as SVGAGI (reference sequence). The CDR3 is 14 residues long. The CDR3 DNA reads TGTGCCAGCAGTTACCCGGGACAGGGGAGCGAGCAGTACTTC. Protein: CASSYPGQGSEQYF.

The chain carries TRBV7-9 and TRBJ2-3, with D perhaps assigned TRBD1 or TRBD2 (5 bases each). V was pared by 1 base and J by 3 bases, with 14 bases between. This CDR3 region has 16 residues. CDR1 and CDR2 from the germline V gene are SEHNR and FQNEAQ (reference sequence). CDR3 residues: CASSLGFSEGTDTQYF. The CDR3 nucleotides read TGTGCCAGCAGCTTAGGCTTCAGTGAGGGGACAGATACGCAGTATTTT. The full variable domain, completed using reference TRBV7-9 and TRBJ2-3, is DTGVSQNPRHKITKRGQNVTFRCDPISEHNRLYWYRQTLGQGPEFLTYFQNEAQLEKSRLLSDRFSAERPKGSFSTLEIQRTEQGDSAMYLCASSLGFSEGTDTQYFGPGTRLTVL.

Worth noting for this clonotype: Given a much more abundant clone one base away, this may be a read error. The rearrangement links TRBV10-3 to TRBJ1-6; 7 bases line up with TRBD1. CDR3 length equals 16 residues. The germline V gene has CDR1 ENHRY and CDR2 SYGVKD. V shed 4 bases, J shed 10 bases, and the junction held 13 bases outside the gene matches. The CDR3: CAISGHAGQSASPLHF. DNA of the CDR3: TGTGCCATCAGTGGCCACGCGGGACAGTCTGCGTCACCCCTCCACTTT.

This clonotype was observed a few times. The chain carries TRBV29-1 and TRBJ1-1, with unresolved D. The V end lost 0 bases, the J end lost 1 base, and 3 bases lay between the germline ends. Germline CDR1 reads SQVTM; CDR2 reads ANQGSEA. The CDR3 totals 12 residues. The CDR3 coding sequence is TGCAGCGTTGAAGACCCGAACACTGAAGCTTTCTTT. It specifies CSVEDPNTEAFF. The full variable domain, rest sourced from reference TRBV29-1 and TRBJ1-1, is SAVISQKPSRDICQRGTSLTIQCQVDSQVTMMFWYRQQPGQSLTLIATANQGSEATYESGFVIDKFPISRPNLTFSTLTVSNMSPEDSSIYLCSVEDPNTEAFFGQGTRLTVV.

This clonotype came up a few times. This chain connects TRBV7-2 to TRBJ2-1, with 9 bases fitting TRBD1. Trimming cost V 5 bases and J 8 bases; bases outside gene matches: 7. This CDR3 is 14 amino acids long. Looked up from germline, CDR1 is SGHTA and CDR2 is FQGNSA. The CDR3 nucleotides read TGTGCCAGCAGCCGGGACAGGGTGGGGGATGAGCAGTTCTTC. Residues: CASSRDRVGDEQFF.

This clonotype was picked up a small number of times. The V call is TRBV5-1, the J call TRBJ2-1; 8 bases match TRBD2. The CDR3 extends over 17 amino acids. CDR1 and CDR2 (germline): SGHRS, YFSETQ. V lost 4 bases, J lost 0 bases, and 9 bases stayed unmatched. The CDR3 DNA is TGCGCCAGCAGCCCGGTAGCGGGAATGGGCTCCTACAATGAGCAGTTCTTC. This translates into CASSPVAGMGSYNEQFF.

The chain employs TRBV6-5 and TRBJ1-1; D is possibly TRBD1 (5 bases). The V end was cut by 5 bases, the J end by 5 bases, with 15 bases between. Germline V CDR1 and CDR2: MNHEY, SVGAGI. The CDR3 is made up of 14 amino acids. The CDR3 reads CASSPLHGGTEAFF. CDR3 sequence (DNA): TGTGCCAGCAGTCCACTCCACGGGGGGACTGAAGCTTTCTTT.

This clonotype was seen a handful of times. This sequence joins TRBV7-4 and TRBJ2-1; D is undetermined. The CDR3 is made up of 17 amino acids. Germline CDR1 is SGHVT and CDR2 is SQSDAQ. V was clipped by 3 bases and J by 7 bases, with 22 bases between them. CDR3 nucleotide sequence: TGTGCCAGCAGCTTTGTCTTAGGAGCGCCCCATTTAAATGAGCAGTTCTTC. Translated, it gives CASSFVLGAPHLNEQFF.

CDR3 loop: CSAVGDTDTQYF. The CDR3 DNA is TGCAGCGCGGTGGGGGATACAGATACGCAGTATTTT. The V gene is TRBV29-1, the J gene TRBJ2-3; D might be TRBD1 or TRBD2, each matching 5 bases. The CDR3 runs to 12 residues. Germline lookup yields CDR1 SQVTM and CDR2 ANQGSEA. Trimming left V 7 bases short and J 3 bases short, with 11 bases between.

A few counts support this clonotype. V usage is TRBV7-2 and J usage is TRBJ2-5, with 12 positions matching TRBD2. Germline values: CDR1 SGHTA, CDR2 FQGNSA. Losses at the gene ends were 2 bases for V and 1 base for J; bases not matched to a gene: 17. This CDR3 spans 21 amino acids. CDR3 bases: TGTGCCAGCAGCTTAACCCCCTCACTAGCGGGGGGTCGAAATGCCCAAGAGACCCAGTACTTC. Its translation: CASSLTPSLAGGRNAQETQYF.

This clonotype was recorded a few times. The CDR3 DNA reads as TGTGCCAGCAGCTTAGCTTACAAGAACACTGAAGCTTTCTTT. Translating gives CASSLAYKNTEAFF. The rearrangement joins TRBV7-9 to TRBJ1-1; D remains unclear. V was cut by 0 bases and J by 1 base, with 6 bases left in between. From germline, CDR1 is SEHNR and CDR2 FQNEAQ (reference sequence). There are 14 residues in the CDR3.

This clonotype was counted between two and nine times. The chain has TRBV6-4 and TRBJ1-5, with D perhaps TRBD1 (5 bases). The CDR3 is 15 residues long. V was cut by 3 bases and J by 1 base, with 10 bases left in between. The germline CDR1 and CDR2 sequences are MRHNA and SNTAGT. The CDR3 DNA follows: TGTGCCAGCAGTGAAGGGACCATGAGCAATCAGCCCCAGCATTTT. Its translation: CASSEGTMSNQPQHF.

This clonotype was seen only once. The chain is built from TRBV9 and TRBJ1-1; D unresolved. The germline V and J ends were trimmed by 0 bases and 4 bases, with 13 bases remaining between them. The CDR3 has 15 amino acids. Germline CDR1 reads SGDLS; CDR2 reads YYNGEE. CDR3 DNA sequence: TGTGCCAGCAGCGTAGATCTAGAGTTTGGCACTGAAGCTTTCTTT. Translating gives CASSVDLEFGTEAFF. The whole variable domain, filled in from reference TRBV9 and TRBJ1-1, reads DSGVTQTPKHLITATGQRVTLRCSPRSGDLSVYWYQQSLDQGLQFLIQYYNGEERAKGNILERFSAQQFPDLHSELNLSSLELGDSALYFCASSVDLEFGTEAFFGQGTRLTVV.

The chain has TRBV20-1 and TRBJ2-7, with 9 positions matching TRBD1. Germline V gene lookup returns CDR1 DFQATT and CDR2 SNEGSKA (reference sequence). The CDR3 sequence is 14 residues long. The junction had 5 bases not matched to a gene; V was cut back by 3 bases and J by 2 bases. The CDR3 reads CSASPRQGAYEQYF. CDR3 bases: TGCAGTGCTAGTCCTCGACAGGGGGCCTACGAGCAGTACTTC.

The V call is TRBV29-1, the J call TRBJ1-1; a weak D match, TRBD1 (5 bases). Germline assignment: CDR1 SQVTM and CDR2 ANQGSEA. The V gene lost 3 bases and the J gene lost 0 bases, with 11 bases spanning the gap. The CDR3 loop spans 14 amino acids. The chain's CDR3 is CSVDVAGMNTEAFF. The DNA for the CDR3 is TGCAGCGTTGACGTAGCAGGGATGAACACTGAAGCTTTCTTT.

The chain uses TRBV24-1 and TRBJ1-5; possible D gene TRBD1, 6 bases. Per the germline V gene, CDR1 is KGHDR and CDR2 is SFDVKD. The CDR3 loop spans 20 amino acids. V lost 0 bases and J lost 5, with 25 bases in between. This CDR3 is CATSDLHTKPVRGADQPQHF. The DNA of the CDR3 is TGTGCCACCAGTGATTTGCACACCAAGCCGGTTAGGGGGGCCGATCAGCCCCAGCATTTT.